This T cell receptor (beta chain) was identified during a study of blood T cell repertoires in COVID-19. Study-wide context: PBMCs, B-cell-depleted T cells, or T cells were the source of the cDNA or gDNA that made up the material.

Measured with immunoSEQ multiplex PCR; TCRdb has only the in-frame clones, and not every one. This sample has 150,000 to 250,000 clones, with about 76% found just once. The clonotype originates from a woman aged 35 to 49 with COVID-19, enrolled during active disease. The material sequenced was peripheral blood.

CDR3 sequence: CASSALAAEEETQYF. The CDR3 DNA reads TGTGCCAGCAGCGCCCTAGCGGCCGAAGAGGAGACCCAGTACTTC. The chain carries TRBV7-2 and TRBJ2-5; 7 positions agree with TRBD2. V lost 5 bases and J lost 5; bases outside the gene matches: 11. The germline CDR1 and CDR2 sequences are SGHTA and FQGNSA. The CDR3 covers 15 residues. Supplemented by reference TRBV7-2 and TRBJ2-5, the full variable domain reads GAGVSQSPSNKVTEKGKDVELRCDPISGHTALYWYRQSLGQGLEFLIYFQGNSAPDKSGLPSDRFSAERTGGSVSTLTIQRTQQEDSAVYLCASSALAAEEETQYFGPGTRLLVL.